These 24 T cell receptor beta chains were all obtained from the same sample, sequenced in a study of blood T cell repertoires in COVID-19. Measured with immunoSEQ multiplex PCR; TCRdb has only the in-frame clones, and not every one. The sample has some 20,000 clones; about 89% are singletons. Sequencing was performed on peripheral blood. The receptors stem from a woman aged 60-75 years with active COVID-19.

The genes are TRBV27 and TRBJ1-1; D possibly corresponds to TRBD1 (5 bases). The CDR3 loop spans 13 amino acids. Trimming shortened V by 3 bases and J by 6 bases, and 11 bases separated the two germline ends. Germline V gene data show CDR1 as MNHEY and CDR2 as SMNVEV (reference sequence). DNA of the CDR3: TGTGCCAGCAGTTTCCTCGGGGGAGCTGAAGCTTTCTTT. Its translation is CASSFLGGAEAFF.

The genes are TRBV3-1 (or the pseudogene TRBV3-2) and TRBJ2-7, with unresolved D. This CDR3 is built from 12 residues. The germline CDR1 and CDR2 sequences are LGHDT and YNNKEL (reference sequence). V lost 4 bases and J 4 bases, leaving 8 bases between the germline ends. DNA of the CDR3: TGTGCCAGCAGCCTCCAGAAGTACGAGCAGTACTTC. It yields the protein CASSLQKYEQYF.

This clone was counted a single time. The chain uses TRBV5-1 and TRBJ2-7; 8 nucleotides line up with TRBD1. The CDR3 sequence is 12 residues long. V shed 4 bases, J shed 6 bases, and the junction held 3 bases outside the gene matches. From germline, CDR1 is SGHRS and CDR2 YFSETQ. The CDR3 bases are TGCGCCAGCAGCGGACAGGGTGGCGAGCAGTACTTC. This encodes CASSGQGGEQYF. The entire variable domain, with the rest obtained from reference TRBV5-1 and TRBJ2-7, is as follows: KAGVTQTPRYLIKTRGQQVTLSCSPISGHRSVSWYQQTPGQGLQFLFEYFSETQRNKGNFPGRFSGRQFSNSRSEMNVSTLELGDSALYLCASSGQGGEQYFGPGTRLTVT.

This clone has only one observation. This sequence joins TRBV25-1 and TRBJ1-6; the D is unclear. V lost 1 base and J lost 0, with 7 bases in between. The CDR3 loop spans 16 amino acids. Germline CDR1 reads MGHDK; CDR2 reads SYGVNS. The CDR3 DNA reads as TGTGCCAGCAGTGAATTGGGGAGCTCCTATAATTCACCCCTCCACTTT. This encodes CASSELGSSYNSPLHF.

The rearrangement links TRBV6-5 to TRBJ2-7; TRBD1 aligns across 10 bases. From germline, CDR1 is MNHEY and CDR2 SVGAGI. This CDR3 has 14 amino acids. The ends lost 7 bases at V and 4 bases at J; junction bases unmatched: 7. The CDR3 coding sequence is TGTGCCAGCAATACAAGACAGGGGGCTTACGAGCAGTACTTC. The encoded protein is CASNTRQGAYEQYF.

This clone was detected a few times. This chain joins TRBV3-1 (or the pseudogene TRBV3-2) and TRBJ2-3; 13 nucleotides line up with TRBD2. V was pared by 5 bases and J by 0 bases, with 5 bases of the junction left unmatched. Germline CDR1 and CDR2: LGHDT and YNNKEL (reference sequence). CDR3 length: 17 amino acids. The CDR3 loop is CASSGGTSGVSTDTQYF. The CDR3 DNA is TGTGCCAGCAGCGGGGGGACTAGCGGGGTTAGCACAGATACGCAGTATTTT.

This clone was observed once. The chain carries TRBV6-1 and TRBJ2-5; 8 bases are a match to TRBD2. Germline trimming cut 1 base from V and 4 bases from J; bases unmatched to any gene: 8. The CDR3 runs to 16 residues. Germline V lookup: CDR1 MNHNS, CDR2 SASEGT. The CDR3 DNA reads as TGTGCCAGCAGTGAAGACGGGGGGGCGCGGATAGAGACCCAGTACTTC. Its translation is CASSEDGGARIETQYF.

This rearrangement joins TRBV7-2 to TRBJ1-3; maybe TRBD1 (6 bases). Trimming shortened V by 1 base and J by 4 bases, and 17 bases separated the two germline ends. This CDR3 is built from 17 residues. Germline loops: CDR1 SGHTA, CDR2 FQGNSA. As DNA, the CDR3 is TGTGCCAGCAGCTTAGGCCCCCCAGGCGGACAGGGAAACACCATATATTTT. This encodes CASSLGPPGGQGNTIYF.

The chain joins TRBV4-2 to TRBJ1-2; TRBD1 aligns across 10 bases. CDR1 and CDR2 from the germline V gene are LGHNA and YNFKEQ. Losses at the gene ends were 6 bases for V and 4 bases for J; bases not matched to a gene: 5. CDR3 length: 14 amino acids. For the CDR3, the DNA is TGTGCCAGCAGAGGGACAGGGGATCCCTATGGCTACACCTTC. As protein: CASRGTGDPYGYTF.

In nucleotides, the CDR3 is TGTGCCAGCAGCTTAGGGGCAACATCGAATCAGCCCCAGCATTTT. This translates into CASSLGATSNQPQHF. This chain joins TRBV7-8 and TRBJ1-5; D gene unclear. This CDR3 contains 15 residues. Trimming cost V 1 base and J 4 bases, with 11 bases left between them. Germline V gives CDR1 SGHVS, CDR2 FQNEAQ.

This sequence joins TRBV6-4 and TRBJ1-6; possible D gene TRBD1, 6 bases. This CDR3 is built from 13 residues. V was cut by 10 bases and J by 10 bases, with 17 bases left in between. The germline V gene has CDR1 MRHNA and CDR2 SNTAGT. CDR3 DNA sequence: TGTGCCACTAGGAGGACAGACGGCTCACCCCTCCACTTT. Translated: CATRRTDGSPLHF.

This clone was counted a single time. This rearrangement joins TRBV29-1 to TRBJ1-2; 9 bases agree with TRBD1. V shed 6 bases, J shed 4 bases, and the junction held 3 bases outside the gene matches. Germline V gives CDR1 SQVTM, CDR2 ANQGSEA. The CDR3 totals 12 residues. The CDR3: CSVGQGGYGYTF. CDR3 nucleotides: TGCAGCGTGGGACAGGGCGGCTATGGCTACACCTTC.

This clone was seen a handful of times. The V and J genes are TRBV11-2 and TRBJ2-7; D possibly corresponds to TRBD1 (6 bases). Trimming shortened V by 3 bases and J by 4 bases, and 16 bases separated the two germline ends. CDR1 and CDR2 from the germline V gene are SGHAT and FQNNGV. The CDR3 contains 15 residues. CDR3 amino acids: CASSLGIGQPYEQYF. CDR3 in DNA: TGTGCCAGCAGCTTGGGGATAGGACAGCCGTACGAGCAGTACTTC.

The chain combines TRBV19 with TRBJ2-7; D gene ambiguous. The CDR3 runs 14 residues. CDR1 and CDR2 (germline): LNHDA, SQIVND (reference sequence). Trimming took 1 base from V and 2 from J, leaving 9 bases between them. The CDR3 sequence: CASSIGVSAYEQYF. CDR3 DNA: TGTGCCAGTAGTATAGGGGTGAGCGCCTACGAGCAGTACTTC.

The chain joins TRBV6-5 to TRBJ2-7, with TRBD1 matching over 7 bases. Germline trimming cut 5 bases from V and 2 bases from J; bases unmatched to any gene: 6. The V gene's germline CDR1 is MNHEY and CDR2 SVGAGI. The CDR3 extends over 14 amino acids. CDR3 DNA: TGTGCCAGCAGTAGACCGGGACAGACCTACGAGCAGTACTTC. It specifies CASSRPGQTYEQYF.

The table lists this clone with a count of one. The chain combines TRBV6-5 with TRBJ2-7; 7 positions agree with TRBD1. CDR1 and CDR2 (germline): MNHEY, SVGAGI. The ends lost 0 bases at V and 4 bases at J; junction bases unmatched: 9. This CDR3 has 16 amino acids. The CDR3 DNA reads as TGTGCCAGCAGTTACTCGAATCTAGGGGGCCCTTACGAGCAGTACTTC. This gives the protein CASSYSNLGGPYEQYF.

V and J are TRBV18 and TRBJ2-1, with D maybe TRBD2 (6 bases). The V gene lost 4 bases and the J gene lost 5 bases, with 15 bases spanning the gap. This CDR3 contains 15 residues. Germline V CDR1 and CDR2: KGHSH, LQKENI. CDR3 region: CASSLTRDSNNEQFF. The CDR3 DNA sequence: TGTGCCAGCTCACTTACTAGGGACTCGAACAATGAGCAGTTCTTC.

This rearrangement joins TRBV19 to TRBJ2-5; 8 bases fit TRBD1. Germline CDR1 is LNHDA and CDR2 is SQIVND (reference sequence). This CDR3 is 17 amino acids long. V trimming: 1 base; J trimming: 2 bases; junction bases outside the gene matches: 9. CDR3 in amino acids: CASSIGGRQGRQETQYF. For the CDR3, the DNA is TGTGCCAGTAGTATAGGGGGGCGACAGGGGAGACAAGAGACCCAGTACTTC. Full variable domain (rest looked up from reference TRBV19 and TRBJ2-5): DGGITQSPKYLFRKEGQNVTLSCEQNLNHDAMYWYRQDPGQGLRLIYYSQIVNDFQKGDIAEGYSVSREKKESFPLTVTSAQKNPTAFYLCASSIGGRQGRQETQYFGPGTRLLVL.

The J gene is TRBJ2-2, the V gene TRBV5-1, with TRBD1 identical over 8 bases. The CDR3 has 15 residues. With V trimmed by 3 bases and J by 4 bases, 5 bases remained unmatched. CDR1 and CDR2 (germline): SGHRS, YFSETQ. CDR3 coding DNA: TGCGCCAGCAGCTCGGACAGGGCTGGCACCGGGGAGCTGTTTTTT. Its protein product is CASSSDRAGTGELFF.

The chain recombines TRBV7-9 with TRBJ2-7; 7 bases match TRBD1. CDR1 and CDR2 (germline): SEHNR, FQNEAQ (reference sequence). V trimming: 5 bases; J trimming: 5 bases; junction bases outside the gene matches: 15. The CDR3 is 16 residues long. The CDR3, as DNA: TGTGCCAGCAGCCCCTCTAGGGGGCTGGCCAGGGACGAGCAGTACTTC. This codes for CASSPSRGLARDEQYF.

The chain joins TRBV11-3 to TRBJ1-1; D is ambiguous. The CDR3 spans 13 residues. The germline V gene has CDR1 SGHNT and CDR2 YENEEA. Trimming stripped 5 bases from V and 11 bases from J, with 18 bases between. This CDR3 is CASSPGGNEQAFF. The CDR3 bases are TGTGCCAGCAGCCCAGGTGGCAACGAGCAGGCTTTCTTT. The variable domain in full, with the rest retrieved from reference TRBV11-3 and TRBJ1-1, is EAGVVQSPRYKIIEKKQPVAFWCNPISGHNTLYWYLQNLGQGPELLIRYENEEAVDDSQLPKDRFSAERLKGVDSTLKIQPAELGDSAVYLCASSPGGNEQAFFGQGTRLTVV.

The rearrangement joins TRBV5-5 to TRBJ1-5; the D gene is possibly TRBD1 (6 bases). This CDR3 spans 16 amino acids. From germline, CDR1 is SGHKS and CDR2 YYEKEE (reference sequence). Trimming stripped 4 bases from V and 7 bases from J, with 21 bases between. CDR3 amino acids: CASSQGTYGFRQPQHF. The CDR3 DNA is TGTGCCAGCAGCCAGGGGACGTACGGTTTCCGGCAGCCCCAGCATTTT.

The CDR3 DNA reads as TGTGCCAGCAGTTACTCCCCCCTCCAGCGCTATGGCTACACCTTC. This translates into CASSYSPLQRYGYTF. The chain combines TRBV6-5 with TRBJ1-2; no clear D. Trimming left V 0 bases short and J 4 bases short, with 12 bases between. This CDR3 is 15 amino acids long. Germline CDR1 MNHEY, CDR2 SVGAGI.

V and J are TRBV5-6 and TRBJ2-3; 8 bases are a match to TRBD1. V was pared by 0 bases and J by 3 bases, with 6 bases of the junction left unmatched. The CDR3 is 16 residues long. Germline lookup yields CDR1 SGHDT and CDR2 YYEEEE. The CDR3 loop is CASSLGTGKGTDTQYF. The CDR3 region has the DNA TGTGCCAGCAGCTTGGGGACAGGGAAGGGGACAGATACGCAGTATTTT.